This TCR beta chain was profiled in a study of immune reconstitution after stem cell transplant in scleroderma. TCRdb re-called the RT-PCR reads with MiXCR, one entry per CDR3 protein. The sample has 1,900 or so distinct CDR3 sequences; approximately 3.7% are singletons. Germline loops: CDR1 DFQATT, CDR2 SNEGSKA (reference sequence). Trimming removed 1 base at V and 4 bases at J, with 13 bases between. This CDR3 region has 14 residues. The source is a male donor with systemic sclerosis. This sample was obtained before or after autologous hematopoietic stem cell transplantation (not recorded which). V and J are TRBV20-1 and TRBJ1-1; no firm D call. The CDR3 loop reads CSARVPAQLTEAFF. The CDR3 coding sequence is TGCAGTGCTAGAGTTCCGGCCCAGCTCACTGAAGCTTTCTTT.